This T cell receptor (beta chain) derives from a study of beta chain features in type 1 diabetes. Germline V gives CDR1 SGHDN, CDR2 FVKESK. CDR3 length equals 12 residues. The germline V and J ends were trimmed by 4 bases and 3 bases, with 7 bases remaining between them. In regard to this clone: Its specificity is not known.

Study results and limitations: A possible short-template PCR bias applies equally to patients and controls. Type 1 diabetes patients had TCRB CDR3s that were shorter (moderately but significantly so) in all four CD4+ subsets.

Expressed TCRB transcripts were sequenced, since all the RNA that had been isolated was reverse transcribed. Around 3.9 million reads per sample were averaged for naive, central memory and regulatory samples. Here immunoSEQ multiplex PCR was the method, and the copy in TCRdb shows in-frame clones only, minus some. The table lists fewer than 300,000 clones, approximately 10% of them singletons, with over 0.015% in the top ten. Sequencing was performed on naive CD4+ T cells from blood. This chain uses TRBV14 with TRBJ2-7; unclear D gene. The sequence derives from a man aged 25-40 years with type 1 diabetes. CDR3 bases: TGTGCCAGCAGCCGATCGGGCTACGAGCAGTACTTC. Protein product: CASSRSGYEQYF.